One and the same sample provided the 16 T cell receptor beta chains below, sequenced in a study of shared clonotypes between healthy human individuals. TCRdb's table, derived via immunoSEQ multiplex PCR, lists solely in-frame clones and lacks some. The sample contains 2 million to 2.5 million clones, more than 85% of which appear only once. In the naive CD8 group, cells lacked CD45RO and were positively selected for CCR7, so terminally differentiated effector memory CD45RA+ cells were left out. Sequenced sample: naive CD8+ T cells from PBMCs. Receptors were obtained from a man in his late teens or twenties in good health. Some clones in this sample may be carry-over from other donors' samples.

On this clone itself: The sample holds other DNA sequences that translate to the same CDR3. The chain is built from TRBV28 and TRBJ1-2, with D possibly TRBD1 on 5 matching bases. The V end was cut by 0 bases, the J end by 5 bases, with 10 bases between. Per the germline V gene, CDR1 is MDHEN and CDR2 is SYDVKM. This CDR3 region has 14 residues. The CDR3 sequence: CASSLWQGGYGYTF. CDR3 in DNA: TGTGCCAGCAGTTTATGGCAGGGAGGTTATGGCTACACCTTC.

This clone was detected only a few times. The chain joins TRBV19 to TRBJ2-7, with 7 bases aligning to TRBD1. Trimming removed 5 bases from V and 6 bases from J; junction bases left unmatched: 10. CDR3 size: 14 residues. Germline loops: CDR1 LNHDA, CDR2 SQIVND (reference sequence). CDR3 region: CASSSRQGLIEQYF. In DNA form, the CDR3 reads TGTGCCAGTAGTTCGAGACAGGGATTGATCGAGCAGTACTTC.

This clone appeared a single time. The gene calls are TRBV28 and TRBJ2-7; TRBD1 matches 7 bases. The trim removed 5 bases at V and 2 bases at J, leaving 9 bases unmatched. CDR3 length equals 15 residues. The germline CDR1 and CDR2 sequences are MDHEN and SYDVKM. CDR3 sequence: CASSAPTGATYEQYF. CDR3 sequence (DNA): TGTGCCAGCAGTGCCCCCACAGGGGCTACCTACGAGCAGTACTTC. The full variable domain, in which reference TRBV28 and TRBJ2-7 provide the parts outside the CDR3, is DVKVTQSSRYLVKRTGEKVFLECVQDMDHENMFWYRQDPGLGLRLIYFSYDVKMKEKGDIPEGYSVSREKKERFSLILESASTNQTSMYLCASSAPTGATYEQYFGPGTRLTVT.

V is TRBV6-1 and J is TRBJ1-5; D is unclear. CDR1 and CDR2 from the germline V gene are MNHNS and SASEGT. The CDR3 extends over 14 amino acids. V was pared by 2 bases and J by 5 bases, with 10 bases between. CDR3 nucleotide sequence: TGTGCCAGCAGTGAATCCCCCAATGATCAGCCCCAGCATTTT. It yields the protein CASSESPNDQPQHF.

The rearrangement joins TRBV25-1 to TRBJ2-5, with D perhaps given as TRBD1 or TRBD2 (5 bases each). The J call may be incorrect, as the DNA end agrees better with TRBJ2-7. CDR3 length: 13 residues. Per germline, CDR1 MGHDK and CDR2 SYGVNS. The CDR3 nucleotides are TGTGCCAGCAGTGCAGGGAGCTCCTACGAGCAGTACTTC. It translates to CASSAGSSYEQYF.

This clone occurred once. The same CDR3 can be traced to other DNA sequences in this sample. The chain is built from TRBV7-9 and TRBJ1-2, with 7 bases that match TRBD1. Looked up from germline, CDR1 is SEHNR and CDR2 is FQNEAQ (reference sequence). The junction had 4 bases not matched to a gene; V was cut back by 1 base and J by 8 bases. The CDR3 extends over 13 amino acids. This CDR3 reads CASSLGQGSGYTF. Written as DNA, the CDR3 is TGTGCCAGCAGCTTAGGACAGGGCTCCGGCTACACCTTC.

As concerns this clone: The same CDR3 also results from other DNA sequences found in this sample. The V gene is TRBV5-1, the J gene TRBJ2-7, with a weak D call TRBD2 (6 bases). CDR1 and CDR2 (germline): SGHRS, YFSETQ. This CDR3 has 13 amino acids. Trimming pared 4 bases from V and 4 bases from J, leaving 12 bases between. The CDR3 reads CASSPRLDYEQYF. CDR3 DNA sequence: TGCGCCAGCAGCCCCCGACTAGATTACGAGCAGTACTTC.

The chain joins TRBV20-1 to TRBJ2-7; D unclear. Trimming pared 6 bases from V and 7 bases from J, leaving 13 bases between. Germline loops: CDR1 DFQATT, CDR2 SNEGSKA (reference sequence). This CDR3 has 11 amino acids. The CDR3 DNA reads TGCAGTGCCGGTCGCGAAAGTGAGCAGTACTTC. It specifies CSAGRESEQYF.

The chain recombines TRBV28 with TRBJ1-1; D perhaps matches TRBD1 (5 bases). Deletions cut 3 bases from V and 9 bases from J, with 14 bases between. Germline values: CDR1 MDHEN, CDR2 SYDVKM. The CDR3 covers 13 residues. DNA of the CDR3: TGTGCCAGCAGTTTTAGAACAGGTTCCCAAGCTTTCTTT. Its protein is CASSFRTGSQAFF.

V is TRBV29-1 and J is TRBJ2-7; the D gene could be TRBD1 or TRBD2 (6 bases each). Trimming took off 5 bases at V and 4 bases at J, with 18 bases between the two ends. The CDR3 totals 14 residues. Germline CDR1 SQVTM, CDR2 ANQGSEA. The CDR3 DNA sequence: TGCAGCGTTACTCAGGGGAGGCCGGTATACGAGCAGTACTTC. Translated, it gives CSVTQGRPVYEQYF.

This sequence joins TRBV7-8 and TRBJ2-2; D uncertain. This CDR3 has 15 residues. Germline V gene lookup returns CDR1 SGHVS and CDR2 FQNEAQ. With 5 bases removed from V and 0 bases from J, the gap between germline ends came to 10 bases. The CDR3 coding sequence is TGTGCCAGCAGCATAGGACGGTCGAACACCGGGGAGCTGTTTTTT. It encodes CASSIGRSNTGELFF.

This chain links TRBV6-1 with TRBJ2-4; D is uncertain. The CDR3 is made up of 15 amino acids. In germline, CDR1 is MNHNS, CDR2 SASEGT. Trimming pared 5 bases from V and 5 bases from J, leaving 16 bases between. CDR3 protein: CASSPAVNLENIQYF. In nucleotides, the CDR3 is TGTGCCAGCAGTCCCGCGGTTAACCTTGAAAACATTCAGTACTTC.

The V call is TRBV28, the J call TRBJ1-1; the D is unclear. The length of the CDR3 is 11 residues. The germline V gene has CDR1 MDHEN and CDR2 SYDVKM. V shed 6 bases and J shed 8 bases, with 10 bases lying between them. CDR3 in DNA: TGTGCCAGCAGCAGACAAGTCGAAGCTTTCTTT. This sequence encodes CASSRQVEAFF.

CDR3 sequence reads: CASNTGQGQEQYF. As DNA, the CDR3 is TGTGCCAGCAACACTGGACAGGGTCAAGAGCAGTACTTC. The rearrangement joins TRBV2 to TRBJ2-7, with 8 bases matching TRBD1. This CDR3 is 13 amino acids long. Trimming took 7 bases from V and 7 from J; bases not matched to a gene: 9. Germline CDR1 and CDR2: SNHLY and FYNNEI.

CDR3 sequence: CSVEGTGDYNEQFF. The CDR3 bases are TGCAGCGTTGAAGGGACAGGGGACTACAATGAGCAGTTCTTC. The J gene is TRBJ2-1, the V gene TRBV29-1, with 9 bases lining up with TRBD1. Germline CDR1 is SQVTM and CDR2 is ANQGSEA. The length of the CDR3 is 14 residues. Trimming removed 1 base from V and 3 bases from J; junction bases left unmatched: 1.

This chain joins TRBV4-3 and TRBJ2-7; D perhaps matches TRBD2 (5 bases). CDR3 length equals 16 residues. CDR1 and CDR2 (germline): LGHNA, YSLEER. Trimming stripped 1 base from V and 7 bases from J, with 20 bases between. The CDR3 DNA follows: TGCGCCAGCAGCCAAGTGCTGGCGTCTCCGTCGGGGGAGCAGTACTTC. It translates to CASSQVLASPSGEQYF.